This T cell receptor (beta chain) is from a study of T cells in Graves' hyperthyroidism and ophthalmopathy. Uncontrolled infection, other autoimmune disease, pregnancy or lactation disqualified patients from enrolment. Out of roughly 9.1 ml of fresh peripheral blood came the PBMCs. This clonotype was seen at least ten times. Its antigen is undetermined. The study, taken as a whole, reports: Clonotypes that were expanded in thyroid above 0.001 mostly appeared in blood too. Ophthalmopathy, which appeared later, was predicted by the model a median about 6 months before onset.

The CDR3 extends over 15 amino acids. The V segment lost 3 bases and the J segment 0 bases; nucleotides outside the gene matches: 7. Germline values: CDR1 DFQATT, CDR2 SNEGSKA (reference sequence). Amplification targeted TCR beta CDR3 regions from RNA transcripts. The study used the HTBI primer set for a first-round RT-PCR of the TCR CDR3. In TCRdb, the multiplex PCR reads were re-called with MiXCR into one record per CDR3 protein. The table includes about 160,000 distinct CDR3 sequences, less than 10% detected once. V and J are TRBV20-1 and TRBJ2-7; 8 nucleotides line up with TRBD1. The receptor comes from a young woman with Graves' hyperthyroidism that later progressed to Graves' ophthalmopathy. Input material: blood. CDR3 nucleotide sequence: TGCAGTGCTAGGCTTAGACAGGGGATCTCCTACGAGCAGTACTTC. The encoded protein is CSARLRQGISYEQYF.